The clone carrying this T cell receptor (beta chain) has just a few counts. Antigen unknown. This sample is part of a study of shared clonotypes between healthy human individuals. This CDR3 contains 14 residues. Trimming took 1 base from V and 6 from J, leaving 10 bases between them. The germline CDR1 and CDR2 sequences are MRHNA and SNTAGT. Produced via immunoSEQ multiplex PCR; TCRdb's table is partial and in-frame only. The table includes 1 million to 1.3 million clones, roughly 74% detected once. Study-level results: Relative to memory subsets, naive subsets generally showed larger estimated richness. Sampling involved blood alone; tissue repertoires likely differ. Non-shared clonotypes were found to have lower generation probabilities than the clonotypes that were shared by all four of the sorted-subset donors. An anticipated effect of sequencing depth on clonotype sharing among donors was recognized.

The rearrangement links TRBV6-4 to TRBJ2-1, with D unresolved. The sequenced material came from memory CD4+ T cells from PBMCs. Subset denoted: CD45RA-negative fraction. The TCR comes from a man younger than 35 in good health. Some clones in this sample may be carry-over from other donors' samples. This CDR3 is CASSDFRSGNEQFF. CDR3 in DNA: TGTGCCAGCAGTGACTTTCGATCCGGCAATGAGCAGTTCTTC.